This T cell receptor (beta chain) was recorded in a study of blood T cell repertoires in COVID-19. Original data processing: Estimation of nucleated cell counts was performed using reference gene primer amplification. TCRdb keeps only in-frame clones here, not all; method: immunoSEQ multiplex PCR. V, J and clone size were drawn from that table, and D and trimming were deduced from the DNA. The sample yields some 120,000 clones, approximately 81% seen once. The V segment lost 9 bases and the J segment 5 bases; nucleotides outside the gene matches: 5. The CDR3 runs to 13 residues. This clone was recorded once.

Sequencing input: peripheral blood. The chain recombines TRBV12-3 or TRBV12-4 with TRBJ2-2; TRBD1 matches at 8 bases. The clonotype comes from a woman under 40 who had recovered from COVID-19. The CDR3 loop is CASARTGTGELFF. DNA of the CDR3: TGTGCCAGTGCGAGGACAGGGACCGGGGAGCTGTTTTTT.